This T cell receptor beta chain was retrieved from a study of breast tumors, draining lymph nodes, adjacent tissues. Study-level results: Data fit most tumor T cells coming from lymph node, expanding in tumor. Tumor repertoires ranked between lymph nodes and nontumor tissue in diversity, with V and J gene preferences. Data only fit, rather than demonstrated, lymph node origin of most tumor T cells.

TCRdb recomputed calls from the multiplex PCR reads with MiXCR, one row per CDR3 protein. The sample lists 150,000 to 200,000 distinct CDR3 sequences, approximately 30% occurring once. The sample holds many counts of this clonotype. The antigen remains undetermined. Samples came from axillary lymph nodes draining the breast cancer. The clonotype was recovered from a female donor with breast cancer. Some clones in this sample may be carry-over from other donors' samples. Sequencing was done on a sample of axillary lymph node tissue.

The CDR3 DNA reads as TGTGCCAGTAGTATAGACCGGGACTTTAACTATGGCTACACCTTC. Its translation is CASSIDRDFNYGYTF. The chain combines TRBV19 with TRBJ1-2, with a weak D call TRBD1 (5 bases). Germline CDR1 and CDR2: LNHDA and SQIVND (reference sequence). The CDR3 has 15 residues. Trimming shortened V by 0 bases and J by 1 base, and 9 bases separated the two germline ends.